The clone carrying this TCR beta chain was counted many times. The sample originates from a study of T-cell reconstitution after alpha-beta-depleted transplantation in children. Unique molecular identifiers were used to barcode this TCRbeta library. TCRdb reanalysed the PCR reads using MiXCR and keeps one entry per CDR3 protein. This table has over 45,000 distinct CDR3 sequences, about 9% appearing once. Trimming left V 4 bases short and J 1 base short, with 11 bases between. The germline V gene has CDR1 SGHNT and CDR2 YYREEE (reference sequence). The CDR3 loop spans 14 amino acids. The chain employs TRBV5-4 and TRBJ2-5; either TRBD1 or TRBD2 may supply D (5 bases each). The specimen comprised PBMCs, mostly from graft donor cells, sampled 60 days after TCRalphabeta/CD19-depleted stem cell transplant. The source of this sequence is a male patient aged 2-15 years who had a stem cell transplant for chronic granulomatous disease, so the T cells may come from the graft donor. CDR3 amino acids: CASSPRGIQETQYF. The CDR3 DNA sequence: TGTGCCAGCAGCCCGAGGGGTATCCAAGAGACCCAGTACTTC.